These 30 T cell receptor beta chains were sequenced from one sample in a study of T cell repertoires in cytomegalovirus infection. These receptors are not linked to any known antigen. TCRdb passed the reads through MiXCR, listing each CDR3 protein once. The data hold 400,000 to 600,000 distinct CDR3 sequences, with under 45% observed a single time. The sequences come from cultured PBMCs, collected from culture after CMV antigen stimulation. The receptor set was obtained from a human donor in good health (CMV status not recorded). Some clones in this sample may be carry-over from other donors' samples.

On this clonotype itself: A read error may explain this, as a much larger clone is one base away. The V and J genes are TRBV7-2 and TRBJ2-1; TRBD2 aligns across 8 bases. The germline gives CDR1 SGHTA, CDR2 FQGNSA. This CDR3 is 15 amino acids long. CDR3 loop: CANSERLALVDEQFF. DNA of the CDR3: TGTGCCAACAGCGAGCGACTAGCGTTGGTCGATGAGCAGTTCTTC. The variable domain in full, completed from reference TRBV7-2 and TRBJ2-1, reads GAGVSQSPSNKVTEKGKDVELRCDPISGHTALYWYRQSLGQGLEFLIYFQGNSAPDKSGLPSDRFSAERTGGSVSTLTIQRTQQEDSAVYLCANSERLALVDEQFFGPGTRLTVL.

This clonotype was seen a handful of times. The gene calls are TRBV11-2 and TRBJ1-1; the D is unclear. Germline CDR1 SGHAT, CDR2 FQNNGV. V dropped 3 bases and J dropped 10 bases, with 15 bases sitting between them. The length of the CDR3 is 13 residues. CDR3 loop: CASSFRDPPRAFF. The CDR3 DNA sequence: TGTGCCAGCAGCTTTAGGGATCCCCCGCGAGCTTTCTTT.

This clonotype came up a few times. The V call is TRBV24-1, the J call TRBJ2-2, with 7 nucleotides matching TRBD1. Unmatched junction bases numbered 5, after V lost 9 bases and J lost 2 bases. This CDR3 has 14 amino acids. The germline V gene has CDR1 KGHDR and CDR2 SFDVKD. The CDR3 region has the DNA TGTGCCACCGCCGGGACAGCTAACACCGGGGAGCTGTTTTTT. Protein sequence: CATAGTANTGELFF.

This clonotype was counted only a few times. The chain links TRBV6-5 to TRBJ1-3; D uncertain. The CDR3 extends over 19 amino acids. Germline V lookup: CDR1 MNHEY, CDR2 SVGAGI. The V and J ends lost 0 bases and 0 bases respectively, with 18 bases between them. CDR3 residues: CASSYSAVPTPYSGNTIYF. CDR3 in DNA: TGTGCCAGCAGTTACTCAGCGGTCCCGACTCCTTACTCTGGAAACACCATATATTTT.

This clonotype was observed at least ten times. The J gene is TRBJ1-6, the V gene TRBV7-2; D remains unclear. This CDR3 contains 15 residues. V was pared by 4 bases and J by 0 bases, with 7 bases between. CDR1 is SGHTA and CDR2 is FQGNSA in the germline V gene. In DNA, the CDR3 is TGTGCCAGCAGCTCCTCAAGCTCCTATAATTCACCCCTCCACTTT. This sequence encodes CASSSSSSYNSPLHF.

The gene calls are TRBV5-1 and TRBJ2-1; 8 bases agree with TRBD1. There are 15 residues in the CDR3. The germline V gene encodes CDR1 SGHRS and CDR2 YFSETQ. Unmatched junction bases numbered 4, after V lost 4 bases and J lost 1 base. CDR3 coding DNA: TGCGCCAGCAGCGATGGGACAGGATCCTACAATGAGCAGTTCTTC. Protein product: CASSDGTGSYNEQFF.

The table lists this clonotype with a few counts. This chain joins TRBV7-2 and TRBJ2-7; the D is unclear. Trimming cost V 2 bases and J 2 bases, with 10 bases left between them. Germline V lookup: CDR1 SGHTA, CDR2 FQGNSA. The CDR3 covers 14 residues. The CDR3, as DNA: TGTGCCAGCAGCTTAAACCCGAGGACCTACGAGCAGTACTTC. Encoded protein: CASSLNPRTYEQYF. Combining the CDR3 with reference TRBV7-2 and TRBJ2-7 gives the whole variable domain GAGVSQSPSNKVTEKGKDVELRCDPISGHTALYWYRQSLGQGLEFLIYFQGNSAPDKSGLPSDRFSAERTGGSVSTLTIQRTQQEDSAVYLCASSLNPRTYEQYFGPGTRLTVT.

This clonotype came up a few times. V and J are TRBV7-2 and TRBJ1-6, with TRBD1 matching 7 bases. V trimming: 3 bases; J trimming: 6 bases; junction bases outside the gene matches: 11. From germline, CDR1 is SGHTA and CDR2 FQGNSA. The CDR3 is 17 amino acids. The CDR3 protein is CASSFSFGRGFNSPLHF. CDR3 in DNA: TGTGCCAGCAGCTTTTCGTTTGGCAGGGGGTTTAATTCACCCCTCCACTTT.

This clonotype was seen a few times. The V call is TRBV7-2, the J call TRBJ2-1; possibly TRBD1 or TRBD2 for D (6 bases each). Germline lookup yields CDR1 SGHTA and CDR2 FQGNSA. V shed 5 bases and J shed 1 base, with 15 bases lying between them. The CDR3 sequence is 16 residues long. The CDR3 bases are TGTGCCAGCAGCCCATGGGGGGCAGCGTCCTACAATGAGCAGTTCTTC. Its translation: CASSPWGAASYNEQFF.

The J gene is TRBJ2-1, the V gene TRBV7-2, with 8 bases matching TRBD2. Germline V gene lookup returns CDR1 SGHTA and CDR2 FQGNSA. V was pared by 4 bases and J by 7 bases, with 6 bases of the junction left unmatched. The CDR3 runs to 14 residues. The CDR3 sequence: CASSSLTSGNEQFF. The CDR3 DNA follows: TGTGCCAGCAGCTCACTCACTAGCGGTAATGAGCAGTTCTTC.

The chain is built from TRBV6-6 and TRBJ1-1; 11 bases line up with TRBD1. CDR3 size: 15 residues. Germline values: CDR1 MNHNY, CDR2 SVGAGI (reference sequence). V lost 0 bases to trimming and J lost 4 bases; unmatched junction nucleotides: 1. DNA for the CDR3: TGTGCCAGCAGTTACTCCGGGACAGGGGGCACTGAAGCTTTCTTT. It yields the protein CASSYSGTGGTEAFF.

The chain employs TRBV6-1 and TRBJ2-4, with D possibly being TRBD1 or TRBD2 (5 bases each). The CDR3 loop spans 15 amino acids. V was trimmed by 3 bases and J by 1 base, leaving 10 bases between them. CDR1 and CDR2 (germline): MNHNS, SASEGT. The chain's CDR3 is CASSDEGSAKNIQYF. CDR3 bases: TGTGCCAGCAGTGACGAGGGGTCCGCCAAAAACATTCAGTACTTC.

In this sample, this clonotype turned up once. This rearrangement joins TRBV6-2 or TRBV6-3 to TRBJ2-6; 12 nucleotides agree with TRBD1. V gave up 5 bases and J gave up 1 base; unmatched junction bases: 15. The germline V gene encodes CDR1 MNHEY and CDR2 SVGEGT. This CDR3 contains 21 residues. The CDR3 coding sequence is TGTGCCAGCAGTGCGGGCCCCCCCCCGGGACAGGGGGCTTCTGGGGCCAACGTCCTGACTTTC. Translated, it gives CASSAGPPPGQGASGANVLTF.

This chain joins TRBV7-2 and TRBJ2-3, with unresolved D. V lost 6 bases, J lost 0 bases, and 10 bases lay in between. In germline, CDR1 is SGHTA, CDR2 FQGNSA. The CDR3 loop spans 14 amino acids. CDR3 sequence (DNA): TGTGCCAGCAGTCCCTTACTGAGCACAGATACGCAGTATTTT. Its translation: CASSPLLSTDTQYF.

The chain recombines TRBV7-6 with TRBJ2-5, with a possible D match to TRBD1 (6 bases). The CDR3 totals 14 residues. The V gene lost 5 bases and the J gene lost 2 bases, with 12 bases spanning the gap. CDR1 and CDR2 from the germline V gene are SGHVS and FNYEAQ. CDR3 bases: TGTGCCAGCAGCCGCTCGGACAGACAAGAGACCCAGTACTTC. Its translation: CASSRSDRQETQYF.

This clonotype appeared a few times. This chain links TRBV28 with TRBJ2-7; D may be TRBD2 (6 bases). V shed 2 bases and J shed 2 bases, with 16 bases lying between them. The CDR3 length is 16 residues. Germline V lookup: CDR1 MDHEN, CDR2 SYDVKM. The CDR3 DNA reads TGTGCCAGCAGTTTAGGCGGGACGGGCAGCCCCTACGAGCAGTACTTC. Translated, it gives CASSLGGTGSPYEQYF.

In this sample, this clonotype turned up a few times. This sequence joins TRBV4-3 and TRBJ2-3; 10 nucleotides agree with TRBD2. V gave up 5 bases and J gave up 2 bases; unmatched junction bases: 10. Germline V gives CDR1 LGHNA, CDR2 YSLEER. The CDR3 runs 17 residues. CDR3 region: CASSSRSGRAPTDTQYF. The CDR3 DNA reads as TGCGCCAGCAGCTCCCGAAGCGGGAGGGCCCCCACAGATACGCAGTATTTT.

This clonotype was detected a few times. This chain uses TRBV10-3 with TRBJ2-7; D may be TRBD1 (6 bases). The CDR3 is 15 amino acids. The germline V and J ends were trimmed by 4 bases and 0 bases, with 13 bases remaining between them. Germline-derived CDR1 and CDR2 are ENHRY and SYGVKD. The CDR3: CAISGMDSSSYEQYF. CDR3 bases: TGTGCCATCAGTGGTATGGACAGCAGCTCCTACGAGCAGTACTTC.

CDR3 region: CASSAGQPLGQPQHF. CDR3 bases: TGTGCCAGCAGCGCCGGACAGCCCTTGGGTCAGCCCCAGCATTTT. The chain links TRBV7-8 to TRBJ1-5; weak D call: TRBD1 (6 bases). CDR3 length: 15 residues. The V end was cut by 5 bases, the J end by 6 bases, with 17 bases between. Germline assignment: CDR1 SGHVS and CDR2 FQNEAQ.

This clonotype was observed at least ten times. The V call is TRBV7-2, the J call TRBJ1-5; D might be TRBD1 (5 bases). Trimming left V 1 base short and J 7 bases short, with 11 bases between. Germline values: CDR1 SGHTA, CDR2 FQGNSA. The CDR3 is 14 amino acids. CDR3 residues: CASSLVPGGQPQHF. The CDR3 bases are TGTGCCAGCAGCTTAGTCCCCGGGGGGCAGCCCCAGCATTTT.

The chain couples TRBV7-6 to TRBJ1-2; D unresolved. Germline loops: CDR1 SGHVS, CDR2 FNYEAQ. Trimming left V 5 bases short and J 3 bases short, with 13 bases between. This CDR3 is built from 14 residues. CDR3 loop: CASSPLGTHYGYTF. The CDR3 DNA follows: TGTGCCAGCAGCCCGTTGGGCACGCACTATGGCTACACCTTC.

The rearrangement links TRBV19 to TRBJ2-3, with D possibly matching TRBD2 (5 bases). The CDR3 runs to 13 residues. Trimming stripped 9 bases from V and 3 bases from J, with 13 bases between. From germline, CDR1 is LNHDA and CDR2 SQIVND (reference sequence). The CDR3 DNA is TGTGCCAGCACCACCACGGGAACAGATACGCAGTATTTT. This translates into CASTTTGTDTQYF.

This clonotype was observed a few times. The chain links TRBV2 to TRBJ2-5, with 7 nucleotides matching TRBD1. This CDR3 spans 15 amino acids. The V gene's germline CDR1 is SNHLY and CDR2 FYNNEI. V trimming: 8 bases; J trimming: 5 bases; junction bases outside the gene matches: 14. The CDR3: CASGQGGVRLETQYF. CDR3 sequence (DNA): TGTGCCAGCGGGCAAGGGGGCGTTCGGCTGGAGACCCAGTACTTC.

This clonotype was recorded a few times. This sequence joins TRBV19 and TRBJ2-3; TRBD1 or TRBD2 may be the D gene (6 bases each). The CDR3 consists of 17 residues. Germline CDR1 reads LNHDA; CDR2 reads SQIVND (reference sequence). Trimming took 0 bases from V and 1 from J, leaving 14 bases between them. CDR3 bases: TGTGCCAGTAGTATAGATGTTCGGGGGCCCCGCACAGATACGCAGTATTTT. Translating it yields CASSIDVRGPRTDTQYF.

The CDR3 reads CSARDPGGTGELFF. In DNA form, the CDR3 reads TGCAGTGCTAGAGATCCGGGGGGGACCGGGGAGCTGTTTTTT. The genes are TRBV20-1 and TRBJ2-2; 8 nucleotides agree with TRBD2. The CDR3 loop spans 14 amino acids. With 0 bases clipped from V and 5 bases from J, the junction kept 2 bases outside the gene matches. The germline CDR1 and CDR2 sequences are DFQATT and SNEGSKA (reference sequence).

The V gene is TRBV19, the J gene TRBJ1-2, with TRBD1 as a possible D gene (5 bases). The CDR3 length is 11 residues. CDR1 and CDR2 from the germline V gene are LNHDA and SQIVND (reference sequence). Trimming took 7 bases from V and 6 from J, leaving 9 bases between them. Here the CDR3 DNA reads TGTGCCAGTACAGGGCAGAATGGCTACACCTTC. Translation gives CASTGQNGYTF. The variable domain in full, completed from reference TRBV19 and TRBJ1-2, reads DGGITQSPKYLFRKEGQNVTLSCEQNLNHDAMYWYRQDPGQGLRLIYYSQIVNDFQKGDIAEGYSVSREKKESFPLTVTSAQKNPTAFYLCASTGQNGYTFGSGTRLTVV.

V and J are TRBV20-1 and TRBJ2-5; no reliable D call. Trimming removed 7 bases at V and 5 bases at J, with 17 bases between. Germline CDR1 reads DFQATT; CDR2 reads SNEGSKA (reference sequence). There are 13 residues in the CDR3. DNA of the CDR3: TGCAGTGTCCCCCCGACGCGTACTGAGACCCAGTACTTC. Its protein is CSVPPTRTETQYF.

CDR3 loop: CASSLDSTGQPQHF. CDR3 DNA: TGTGCCAGCAGCTTAGATTCTACGGGGCAGCCCCAGCATTTT. J is TRBJ1-5 and V is TRBV11-2; D call uncertain. CDR3 length: 14 residues. CDR1 is SGHAT, CDR2 FQNNGV, per germline. The ends were cut back, 0 bases at V and 7 bases at J, with 10 bases in the middle. The entire variable domain, with the rest obtained from reference TRBV11-2 and TRBJ1-5, is as follows: EAGVAQSPRYKIIEKRQSVAFWCNPISGHATLYWYQQILGQGPKLLIQFQNNGVVDDSQLPKDRFSAERLKGVDSTLKIQPAKLEDSAVYLCASSLDSTGQPQHFGDGTRLSIL.

The chain employs TRBV5-4 and TRBJ2-2; the D gene is possibly TRBD2 (6 bases). The germline V gene has CDR1 SGHNT and CDR2 YYREEE (reference sequence). The CDR3 is 15 residues long. The ends were cut back, 4 bases at V and 0 bases at J, with 10 bases in the middle. The CDR3 sequence is CASSLREPNTGELFF. CDR3 bases: TGTGCCAGCAGCCTCCGGGAGCCGAACACCGGGGAGCTGTTTTTT.

This chain joins TRBV6-5 and TRBJ2-7; D gene ambiguous. Trimming took off 9 bases at V and 2 bases at J, with 8 bases between the two ends. CDR3 length equals 11 residues. CDR1 MNHEY and CDR2 SVGAGI come from the germline V gene. CDR3 DNA: TGTGCCAGTAGGTATGCCTACGAGCAGTACTTC. It codes for CASRYAYEQYF.